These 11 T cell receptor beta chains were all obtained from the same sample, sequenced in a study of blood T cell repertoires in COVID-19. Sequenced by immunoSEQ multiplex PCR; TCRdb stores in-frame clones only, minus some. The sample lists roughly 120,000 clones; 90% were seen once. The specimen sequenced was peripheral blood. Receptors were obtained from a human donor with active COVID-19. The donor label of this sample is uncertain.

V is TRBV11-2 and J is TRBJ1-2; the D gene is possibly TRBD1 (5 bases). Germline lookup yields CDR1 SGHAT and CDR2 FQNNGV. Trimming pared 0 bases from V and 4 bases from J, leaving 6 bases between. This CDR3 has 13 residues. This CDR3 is CASSLEGGYGYTF. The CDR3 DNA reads TGTGCCAGCAGCTTAGAGGGGGGCTATGGCTACACCTTC.

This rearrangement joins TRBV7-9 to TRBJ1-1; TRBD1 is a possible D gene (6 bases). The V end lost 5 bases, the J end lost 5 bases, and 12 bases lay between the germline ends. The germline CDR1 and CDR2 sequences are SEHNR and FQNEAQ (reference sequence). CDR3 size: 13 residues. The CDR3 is CASSIRGGTEAFF. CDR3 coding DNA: TGTGCCAGCAGCATCAGGGGAGGGACTGAAGCTTTCTTT.

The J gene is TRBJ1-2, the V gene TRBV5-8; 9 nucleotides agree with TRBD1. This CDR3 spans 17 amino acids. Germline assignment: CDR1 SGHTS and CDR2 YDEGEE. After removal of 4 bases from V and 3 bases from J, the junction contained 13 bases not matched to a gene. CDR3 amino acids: CASSQRPGQGYDYGYTF. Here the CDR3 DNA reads TGTGCCAGCAGCCAAAGACCCGGACAGGGGTACGACTATGGCTACACCTTC.

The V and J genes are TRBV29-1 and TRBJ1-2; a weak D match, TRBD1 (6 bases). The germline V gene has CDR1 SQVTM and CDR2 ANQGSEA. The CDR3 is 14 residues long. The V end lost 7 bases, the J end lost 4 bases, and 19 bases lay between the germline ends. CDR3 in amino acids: CSDQNRVGGYGYTF. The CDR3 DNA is TGCAGCGACCAGAACAGGGTTGGAGGCTATGGCTACACCTTC.

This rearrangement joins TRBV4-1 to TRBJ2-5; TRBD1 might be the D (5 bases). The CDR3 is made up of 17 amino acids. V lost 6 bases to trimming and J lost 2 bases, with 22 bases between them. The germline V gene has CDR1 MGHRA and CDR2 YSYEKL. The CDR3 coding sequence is TGCGCCAGCAGGGATGGGTTCCAACAGGCGATTCAAGAGACCCAGTACTTC. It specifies CASRDGFQQAIQETQYF.

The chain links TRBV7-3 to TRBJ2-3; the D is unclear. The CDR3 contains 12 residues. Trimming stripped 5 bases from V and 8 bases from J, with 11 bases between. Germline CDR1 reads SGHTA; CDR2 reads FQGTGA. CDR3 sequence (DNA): TGTGCCAGCAGCCTAGGTTTATCTACGCAGTATTTT. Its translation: CASSLGLSTQYF.

The CDR3 DNA follows: TGTGCCAGCTCACGCGGGTATCGAGAATATGGCTACACCTTC. Translation: CASSRGYREYGYTF. The chain is built from TRBV2 and TRBJ1-2; D gene uncertain. This CDR3 contains 14 residues. The ends were cut back, 8 bases at V and 5 bases at J, with 18 bases in the middle. Germline V CDR1 and CDR2: SNHLY, FYNNEI.

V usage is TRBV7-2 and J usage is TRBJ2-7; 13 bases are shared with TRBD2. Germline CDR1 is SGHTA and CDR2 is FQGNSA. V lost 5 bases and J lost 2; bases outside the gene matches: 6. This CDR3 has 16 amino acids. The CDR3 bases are TGTGCCAGCAGCGTCGGACTAGCGGGGGCAGCCTACGAGCAGTACTTC. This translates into CASSVGLAGAAYEQYF.

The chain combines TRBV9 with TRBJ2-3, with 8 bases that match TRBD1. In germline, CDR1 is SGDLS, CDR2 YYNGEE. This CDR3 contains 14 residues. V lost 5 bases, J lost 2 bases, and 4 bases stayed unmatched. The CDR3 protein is CASRKGQATDTQYF. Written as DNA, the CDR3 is TGTGCCAGCAGGAAGGGACAGGCCACAGATACGCAGTATTTT.

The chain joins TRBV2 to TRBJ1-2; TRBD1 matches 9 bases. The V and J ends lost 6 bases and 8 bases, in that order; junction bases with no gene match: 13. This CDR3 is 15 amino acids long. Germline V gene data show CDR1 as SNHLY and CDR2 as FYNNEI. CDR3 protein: CASSNPGTGSRGYTF. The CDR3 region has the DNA TGTGCCAGCAGCAACCCCGGGACAGGGTCGAGAGGCTACACCTTC.

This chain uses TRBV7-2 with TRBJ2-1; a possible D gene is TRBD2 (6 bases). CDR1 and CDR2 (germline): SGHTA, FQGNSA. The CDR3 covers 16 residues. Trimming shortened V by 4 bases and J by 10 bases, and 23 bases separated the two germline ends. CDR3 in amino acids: CASSYEVGRPRTEQFF. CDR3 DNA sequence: TGTGCCAGCAGCTACGAAGTTGGGAGGCCCCGTACCGAGCAGTTCTTC.